This T cell receptor beta chain was recorded in a study of vaccination and CD4 T cells after COVID-19. Background on the study: Convalescent persons amounted to six males plus four females, two of whom were Hispanic. Post-vaccine sampling followed dose two by a median around 74 days (range 14 to 241).

As regards this clonotype: Its target is unknown.

This CDR3 has 13 residues. Germline CDR1 is SGHVS and CDR2 is FNYEAQ. Trimming stripped 5 bases from V and 6 bases from J, with 12 bases between. As to treatment: roughly 11-day PBMC culture with coronavirus spike peptide pools or control peptides (ViraFEST assay). With peptide pools, ViraFEST first expanded antigen-specific T cells and afterwards sequenced their TCRs. Sequencing of cultured CD4+ T cell DNA used the Oncomine TCR Beta short-read assay. From CD4+ T cells that had been cultured, genomic DNA was extracted. TCRdb reprocessed the PCR reads with MiXCR, giving one entry per CDR3 protein. The data hold 9,000 to 15,000 distinct CDR3 sequences, with 76% observed a single time.

This TCR derives from a human donor who had recovered from COVID-19. Specimen: CD4+ T cells from blood, cultured in vitro. The chain employs TRBV7-6 and TRBJ2-3, with D unresolved. CDR3 protein: CASSPPPLDTQYF. The DNA for the CDR3 is TGTGCCAGCAGCCCCCCACCCCTGGATACGCAGTATTTT.